The rows below give T cell receptor beta chains drawn from one sample of a study of blood T cell repertoires in COVID-19. Data came from immunoSEQ multiplex PCR; TCRdb stores just in-frame clones and leaves some out. The sample has 150,000 to 200,000 clones, just under 90% seen once. The sequencing sample was made of peripheral blood. The source is a woman aged 70-85 years with COVID-19, enrolled during active disease. Both conserved end residues are part of each CDR3. A D gene is named only where the DNA matches it firmly. Not every row has a clone size; where given, it reads once, few, many or a size class.

j_gene | d_gene | len | abundance | v_gene | CDR3aa | CDR3nt
TRBJ2-6 | . | 15 | . | TRBV6-6 | CASSYSSSGANVLTF | TGTGCCAGCAGTTACTCTAGCTCTGGGGCCAACGTCCTGACTTTC
TRBJ2-2 | . | 14 | . | TRBV6-4 | CASRRSENTGELFF | TGTGCCAGCAGACGGAGTGAGAACACCGGGGAGCTGTTTTTT
TRBJ2-7 | . | 15 | . | TRBV27 | CASSLQGSAYGEQYF | TGTGCCAGCAGTTTACAGGGATCTGCCTATGGCGAGCAGTACTTC
TRBJ1-3 | . | 15 | many | TRBV5-6 | CASSLAGTGGNTIYF | TGTGCCAGCAGCTTGGCCGGAACAGGCGGAAACACCATATATTTT
TRBJ2-2 | . | 15 | . | TRBV11-3 | CASSLGGASTGELFF | TGTGCCAGCAGCTTAGGCGGCGCTTCCACCGGGGAGCTGTTTTTT
TRBJ2-7 | . | 16 | . | TRBV7-9 | CASSSEDAGARYEQYF | TGTGCCAGCAGCTCAGAGGACGCAGGGGCCCGTTACGAGCAGTACTTC
TRBJ1-1 | TRBD1 | 13 | . | TRBV5-6 | CASSIKQGWGAFF | TGTGCCAGCAGCATAAAACAGGGGTGGGGCGCTTTCTTT
TRBJ2-6 | TRBD1 | 17 | . | TRBV4-1 | CASSRAGQGAGANVLTF | TGCGCCAGCAGCCGGGCGGGACAGGGGGCTGGGGCCAACGTCCTGACTTTC
TRBJ1-4 | TRBD1 | 13 | . | TRBV7-9 | CASSPEDRAELFF | TGTGCCAGCAGCCCCGAGGACAGGGCCGAACTGTTTTTT
TRBJ2-5 | . | 16 | few | TRBV5-4 | CASSLTSGEAQETQYF | TGTGCCAGCAGCTTGACCTCAGGGGAAGCTCAAGAGACCCAGTACTTC
TRBJ1-2 | TRBD1 | 13 | . | TRBV19 | CASIGQGVSGYTF | TGTGCCAGTATCGGCCAGGGGGTGAGTGGCTACACCTTC
TRBJ1-2 | . | 13 | . | TRBV3-1/TRBV3-2 | CASSQTRNYGYTF | TGTGCCAGCAGCCAAACCAGAAACTATGGCTACACCTTC
TRBJ1-1 | TRBD1 | 14 | . | TRBV5-4 | CASSPTGGQTEAFF | TGTGCCAGCAGCCCAACAGGGGGGCAAACTGAAGCTTTCTTT
TRBJ1-4 | . | 16 | once | TRBV5-1 | CASSLGAVSSNEKLFF | TGCGCCAGCAGCTTGGGGGCAGTTTCTTCTAATGAAAAACTGTTTTTT
TRBJ1-4 | . | 15 | . | TRBV4-1 | CASSAGVYENEKLFF | TGCGCCAGCAGTGCAGGGGTTTACGAGAATGAAAAACTGTTTTTT
TRBJ2-7 | . | 14 | . | TRBV5-4 | CASSLAAGPYEQYF | TGTGCCAGCAGCTTGGCGGCAGGTCCCTACGAGCAGTACTTC
TRBJ2-7 | TRBD2 | 17 | once | TRBV24-1 | CATSDFGTSGGVYEQYF | TGTGCCACCAGTGATTTCGGGACTAGCGGGGGAGTCTACGAGCAGTACTTC
TRBJ2-7 | TRBD1 | 14 | . | TRBV30 | CAWSHTGGSYEQYF | TGTGCCTGGAGTCATACAGGGGGCAGCTACGAGCAGTACTTC
TRBJ2-3 | TRBD2 | 20 | . | TRBV5-3 | CARSPWRFRRGGNSGDTQYF | TGTGCCAGAAGCCCCTGGCGATTTCGGCGGGGGGGCAATTCGGGAGATACGCAGTATTTT
TRBJ2-7 | TRBD1 | 13 | . | TRBV2 | CASTQGASYEQYF | TGTGCCAGCACGCAGGGGGCGTCCTACGAGCAGTACTTC